The source of this T cell receptor beta chain is a study of blood T cell repertoires in COVID-19. V was shortened by 2 bases and J by 2 bases, with 11 bases between the two germline ends. The CDR3 has 15 residues. Germline V gene data show CDR1 as MDHEN and CDR2 as SYDVKM. Profiling relied on immunoSEQ multiplex PCR, and the TCRdb table lists in-frame clones only, not all of them. This table holds roughly 53,000 clones, around 84% found once. This receptor was identified in a man aged 70 or older with active COVID-19. This chain joins TRBV28 and TRBJ2-3; D call uncertain. Specimen: peripheral blood. CDR3 sequence reads: CASSLGSTLTDTQYF. In DNA, the CDR3 is TGTGCCAGCAGTTTAGGTTCTACCCTCACAGATACGCAGTATTTT.